This T cell receptor (beta chain) was captured in a study of cytomegalovirus exposure and HLA in healthy donors. In the study overall: There were fewer than 500 genotyped donors. Of these, roughly 80% fell in the genetic ancestry cluster associated with self-reported Caucasian donors. Study conclusions and caveats: The later analysis indicated that the majority of CMV-associated TCR beta chains appeared HLA-restricted. Earlier findings revealed that most TCR beta V segments proved productive either about 87% or about 30% of the time. Donor immune exposure was known only as CMV serostatus.

In the PCR, 60 Vbeta and 13 Jbeta primers were used. The assay was immunoSEQ multiplex PCR, and TCRdb's table has in-frame clones only and misses some. The sample consists of 90,000 to 120,000 clones, 79% of them appearing once. Per germline, CDR1 SEHNR and CDR2 FQNEAQ (reference sequence). CDR3 length: 16 residues. About this clone: Its antigen is as yet unknown. The junction departs from the called germline gene at one end, perhaps through a read error.

Sequenced material: PBMCs. The chain employs TRBV7-9 and TRBJ2-7; D not certain. This clonotype originated in a female donor in good health and CMV-seropositive. CDR3 amino acids: CSSSRTSVLSSYEQYF. DNA for the CDR3: TGTTCCAGCAGCCGTACGTCGGTCCTGAGCTCCTACGAGCAGTACTTC.